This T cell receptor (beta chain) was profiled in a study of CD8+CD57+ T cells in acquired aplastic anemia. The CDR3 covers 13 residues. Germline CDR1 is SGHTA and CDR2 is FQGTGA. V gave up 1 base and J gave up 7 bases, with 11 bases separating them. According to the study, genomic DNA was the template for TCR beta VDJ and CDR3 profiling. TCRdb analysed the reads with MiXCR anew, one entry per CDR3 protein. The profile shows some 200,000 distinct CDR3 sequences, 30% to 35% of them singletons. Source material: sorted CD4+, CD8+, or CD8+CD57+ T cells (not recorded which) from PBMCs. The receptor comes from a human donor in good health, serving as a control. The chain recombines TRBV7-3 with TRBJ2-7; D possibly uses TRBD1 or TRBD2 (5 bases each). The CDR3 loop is CASSLKMGREQYF. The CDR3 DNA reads TGTGCCAGCAGCTTAAAAATGGGACGAGAGCAGTACTTC.